The rows below give T cell receptor beta chains drawn from one sample of a study of identical twins. Via MiXCR, TCRdb re-called the 5' RACE reads, giving one row per CDR3 protein. The top ten clones hold roughly 0.9% of a sample with about 660,000 distinct CDR3 sequences, 8.5% to 9.5% of them seen once. These data were also reused for a study on yellow fever vaccine responses in identical twins.

What was sequenced was PBMCs. The receptors stem from a woman aged 18-29 years in good health. CDR3s include the opening cysteine and the closing phenylalanine or tryptophan. The order of the fields is clone size, V gene, J gene, CDR3 length, D gene, CDR3 protein, CDR3 DNA. A D gene is named only where the DNA matches it firmly. The listing skips clone size in some rows; elsewhere it reads once, few, many or a size class.

>many|TRBV5-4|TRBJ2-7|14|.
CASSASDRPYEQYF
TGTGCCAGCAGCGCATCCGACAGACCCTACGAGCAGTACTTC
>.|TRBV10-3|TRBJ2-3|18|TRBD1
CAIRKRTGTGNTTDTQYF
TGTGCCATCAGAAAAAGAACCGGGACAGGGAATACCACAGATACGCAGTATTTT
>many|TRBV24-1|TRBJ1-2|15|.
CATSGSGTNNYGYTF
TGTGCCACCAGTGGCTCAGGGACTAATAACTATGGCTACACCTTC
>.|TRBV18|TRBJ1-5|15|.
CASSPGDRRHQPQHF
TGTGCCAGCTCACCCGGAGACAGGAGACATCAGCCCCAGCATTTT
>.|TRBV11-1|TRBJ2-7|14|TRBD1
CASSTGQGFYEQYF
TGTGCCAGCAGCACGGGACAGGGGTTTTACGAGCAGTACTTC
>.|TRBV10-2|TRBJ1-6|15|.
CASSEAGGGDSPLHF
TGCGCCAGCAGTGAGGCGGGTGGGGGTGATTCACCCCTCCACTTT
>few|TRBV5-1|TRBJ2-5|13|.
CASRPTGLETQYF
TGCGCCAGCAGGCCTACAGGGCTAGAGACCCAGTACTTC
>few|TRBV7-9|TRBJ2-5|17|.
CASSSTKGPNVRETQYF
TGTGCCAGCAGCTCCACGAAGGGGCCCAATGTTCGGGAGACCCAGTACTTC
>many|TRBV10-3|TRBJ2-3|15|TRBD1
CAIRPDREGTDTQYF
TGTGCCATCAGACCGGACAGGGAGGGCACAGATACGCAGTATTTT
>.|TRBV27|TRBJ2-5|19|.
CASSFFGPMAGAYQETQYF
TGTGCCAGCAGTTTTTTCGGGCCTATGGCGGGGGCTTACCAAGAGACCCAGTACTTC
>few|TRBV7-6|TRBJ2-7|15|TRBD2
CASSSSGLAGREQYF
TGTGCCAGCAGCTCCTCGGGACTAGCGGGGCGCGAGCAGTACTTC
>few|TRBV20-1|TRBJ1-3|11|.
CSASHRNTIYF
TGCAGTGCTAGTCACAGAAACACCATATATTTT
>.|TRBV25-1|TRBJ2-7|15|TRBD2
CASSGPGGRFYEQYF
TGTGCCAGCAGTGGCCCGGGCGGGAGGTTCTACGAGCAGTACTTC
>few|TRBV20-1|TRBJ2-5|16|.
CSARGRRRLLQETQYF
TGCAGTGCTAGGGGCCGCCGTCGCCTGCTCCAAGAGACCCAGTACTTC
>.|TRBV12-3/TRBV12-4|TRBJ2-1|12|.
CACTPAYNEQFF
TGTGCCTGTACTCCAGCCTACAATGAGCAGTTCTTC
>many|TRBV4-2|TRBJ2-3|15|.
CASSQGSAGTDTQYF
TGTGCCAGCAGCCAAGGATCTGCGGGCACAGATACGCAGTATTTT
>few|TRBV6-5|TRBJ2-7|17|TRBD1
CASSYSAGTGKYNEQYF
TGTGCCAGCAGTTACTCCGCCGGGACAGGGAAGTATAACGAGCAGTACTTC
>many|TRBV29-1|TRBJ2-2|12|.
CSVPTLSGELFF
TGCAGCGTGCCGACTCTTAGCGGGGAGCTGTTTTTT
>many|TRBV28|TRBJ2-7|11|TRBD1
CASRDRDEQYF
TGTGCCAGCAGAGACAGGGATGAGCAGTACTTC
>.|TRBV7-2|TRBJ1-2|15|TRBD1
CASSSGTGKLYGYTF
TGTGCCAGCAGCTCGGGGACAGGGAAACTCTATGGCTACACCTTC
>few|TRBV7-2|TRBJ1-6|14|.
CASSLTGIDSPLHF
TGTGCCAGCAGCCTCACCGGGATAGATTCACCCCTCCACTTT
>.|TRBV12-3/TRBV12-4|TRBJ2-4|15|TRBD2
CASSSGTSDKNIQYF
TGTGCCAGCAGTTCCGGGACTAGCGATAAAAACATTCAGTACTTC
>.|TRBV24-1|TRBJ2-3|15|.
CATSDLSRGTDTQYF
TGTGCCACCAGTGATTTGAGCAGGGGCACAGATACGCAGTATTTT
>many|TRBV12-3/TRBV12-4|TRBJ2-7|14|TRBD1
CASSLTGEFNEQYF
TGTGCCAGCAGTTTGACAGGGGAATTTAACGAGCAGTACTTC
>many|TRBV5-1|TRBJ2-3|15|TRBD2
CASSLTSGGTDTQYF
TGCGCCAGCAGCTTGACGAGCGGGGGCACAGATACGCAGTATTTT
>few|TRBV25-1|TRBJ1-2|15|TRBD1
CASSELRQGAYGYTF
TGTGCCAGCAGTGAACTGCGACAGGGGGCCTATGGCTACACCTTC
>few|TRBV25-1|TRBJ2-7|12|.
CASSESVYEQYF
TGTGCCAGCAGTGAATCCGTATACGAGCAGTACTTC
>.|TRBV18|TRBJ2-2|14|.
CASSPATGTGELFF
TGTGCCAGCTCACCAGCGACAGGCACCGGGGAGCTGTTTTTT
>few|TRBV20-1|TRBJ1-5|14|.
CSAREYRAEQPQHF
TGCAGTGCTAGAGAATACAGGGCCGAGCAGCCCCAGCATTTT
>.|TRBV14|TRBJ2-1|16|.
CASSQGQAPPYNEQFF
TGTGCCAGCAGCCAAGGGCAGGCCCCACCCTACAATGAGCAGTTCTTC
>few|TRBV6-5|TRBJ2-1|12|.
CASSFDRLEQFF
TGTGCCAGCAGTTTCGACAGGCTAGAGCAGTTCTTC
>many|TRBV29-1|TRBJ2-1|11|.
CSVQLGNEQFF
TGCAGCGTTCAACTAGGGAATGAGCAGTTCTTC
>few|TRBV4-3|TRBJ2-5|15|.
CASSNTIEGGETQYF
TGCGCCAGCAGCAACACCATAGAGGGGGGGGAGACCCAGTACTTC
>few|TRBV7-3|TRBJ2-2|15|TRBD2
CASTNLAGDTGELFF
TGTGCCAGCACCAACCTGGCGGGGGACACCGGGGAGCTGTTTTTT
>few|TRBV24-1|TRBJ1-2|15|TRBD1
CATSGGQPFIYGYTF
TGTGCCACCAGTGGGGGACAGCCCTTTATCTATGGCTACACCTTC
>.|TRBV29-1|TRBJ2-5|12|TRBD1
CSVQGTVETQYF
TGCAGCGTGCAAGGGACAGTCGAGACCCAGTACTTC
>few|TRBV5-4|TRBJ1-1|14|.
CASIPGGARTEAFF
TGTGCCAGCATCCCCGGGGGCGCGAGAACTGAAGCTTTCTTT
>.|TRBV11-2|TRBJ2-5|13|.
CASSFGRSEGQYF
TGTGCCAGCAGCTTCGGACGTTCCGAGGGCCAGTACTTC
>few|TRBV14|TRBJ2-7|15|TRBD1
CASSDTGTGSYEQYF
TGTGCCAGCAGTGACACCGGGACAGGATCCTACGAGCAGTACTTC
>few|TRBV29-1|TRBJ1-2|13|TRBD1
CSVDRGTPYGYTF
TGCAGCGTCGACAGGGGCACCCCCTATGGCTACACCTTC
>few|TRBV5-1|TRBJ2-7|12|TRBD1
CASRDRASEQYF
TGCGCCAGCCGGGACAGGGCCTCCGAGCAGTACTTC
>few|TRBV7-2|TRBJ2-2|15|.
CASSLALLDTGELFF
TGTGCCAGCAGCTTAGCCCTACTAGACACCGGGGAGCTGTTTTTT
>many|TRBV29-1|TRBJ2-3|14|.
CSVDEGGSGDTQYF
TGCAGCGTTGACGAAGGAGGGTCTGGAGATACGCAGTATTTT
>few|TRBV2|TRBJ2-3|16|TRBD2
CASSDFPGGSTDTQYF
TGTGCCAGCAGTGACTTTCCGGGAGGGAGCACAGATACGCAGTATTTT
>many|TRBV4-2|TRBJ2-3|17|TRBD2
CASSQETSGQSTDTQYF
TGTGCCAGCAGCCAAGAAACTAGCGGGCAGAGCACAGATACGCAGTATTTT
>many|TRBV7-9|TRBJ2-1|16|.
CASSSGMESSYNEQFF
TGTGCCAGCAGCTCCGGAATGGAAAGCTCCTACAATGAGCAGTTCTTC
>few|TRBV5-1|TRBJ2-7|14|.
CATPRKGSSYEQYF
TGCGCCACCCCCCGGAAGGGAAGCTCCTACGAGCAGTACTTC
>.|TRBV5-1|TRBJ2-6|15|.
CASSHGQSLANVLTF
TGCGCCAGCAGCCATGGACAGTCCCTGGCCAACGTCCTGACTTTC
>few|TRBV5-6|TRBJ2-7|15|TRBD1
CASSLGSGGGYEQYF
TGTGCCAGCAGCTTGGGTTCAGGGGGTGGCTACGAGCAGTACTTC
>few|TRBV7-2|TRBJ2-7|15|.
CASSSVGYTTYEQYF
TGTGCCAGCAGCTCTGTGGGCTATACGACCTACGAGCAGTACTTC
>few|TRBV9|TRBJ2-3|16|.
CASSPASPAFTDTQYF
TGTGCCAGCAGCCCGGCGAGTCCGGCCTTTACAGATACGCAGTATTTT
>.|TRBV6-1|TRBJ2-1|13|TRBD2
CASRGTSWNEQFF
TGTGCCAGCAGGGGGACTAGCTGGAATGAGCAGTTCTTC
>few|TRBV4-1|TRBJ2-1|17|TRBD2
CASSQPPSARGENEQFF
TGCGCCAGCAGCCAACCCCCTAGCGCCCGGGGGGAAAATGAGCAGTTCTTC
>few|TRBV5-1|TRBJ2-7|16|TRBD2
CASSLDRGGMLDEQYF
TGCGCCAGCAGCTTGGACCGGGGGGGTATGCTAGACGAGCAGTACTTC
>.|TRBV6-2/TRBV6-3|TRBJ2-1|13|.
CASSYSIRIEQFF
TGTGCCAGCAGTTACTCGATACGGATCGAGCAGTTCTTC
>few|TRBV7-9|TRBJ1-4|14|TRBD1
CASSPPGQNEKLFF
TGTGCCAGCAGCCCCCCGGGACAGAATGAAAAACTGTTTTTT
>few|TRBV28|TRBJ1-2|12|.
CASTPGGAGYTF
TGTGCCAGCACACCCGGCGGGGCCGGCTACACCTTC
>.|TRBV11-3|TRBJ1-1|17|TRBD1
CASSFRQGIWTNTEAFF
TGTGCCAGCAGCTTCAGACAGGGTATATGGACGAACACTGAAGCTTTCTTT
>many|TRBV12-3/TRBV12-4|TRBJ2-4|14|.
CASSLIQGKNIQYF
TGTGCCAGCAGTTTGATACAGGGCAAAAACATTCAGTACTTC